This is a list of T cell receptor beta chains from one sample in a study of Graves' ophthalmopathy and Graves' hyperthyroidism. TCRdb processed the multiplex PCR reads anew with MiXCR; each CDR3 protein has one entry. The sample yields around 1,200,000 distinct CDR3 sequences, about 36% seen once. The sample taken for sequencing was peripheral blood or thyroid tissue (not recorded which). These receptors came from an adult man with Graves' hyperthyroidism. Both conserved end residues are part of each CDR3. D genes are given only for firm matches. For some rows the clone size is stated as once, few or many, or as a class when expanded; others skip it.

abundance | j_gene | v_gene | d_gene | CDR3nt | CDR3aa
many | TRBJ1-2 | TRBV2 | . | TGTGCCAGCAGTGTGGACATAGGCTATGGCTACACCTTC | CASSVDIGYGYTF
many | TRBJ2-7 | TRBV19 | . | TGTGCCAGTAGTTGGAGGGAGAGCCGCTCCTACGAGCAGTACTTC | CASSWRESRSYEQYF
. | TRBJ1-6 | TRBV7-2 | TRBD1 | TGTGCCAGCAGCCCAGGGGGCCTGTATAATTCACCCCTCCACTTT | CASSPGGLYNSPLHF
. | TRBJ2-2 | TRBV19 | TRBD2 | TGTGCCAGTTATGGAGGCGGGAGCACCGGGGAGCTGTTTTTT | CASYGGGSTGELFF
many | TRBJ1-5 | TRBV19 | . | TGTGCCAGTAGTATGATTCGCGGCCGCAGCCTCCACGATAGCAATCAGCCCCAGCATTTT | CASSMIRGRSLHDSNQPQHF
. | TRBJ1-5 | TRBV10-3 | . | TGTGCCAGCAGGGCCCTCGAGGGTGCGCCCCAGCATTTT | CASRALEGAPQHF
few | TRBJ2-5 | TRBV2 | . | TGTGCCAGCTCACCAAGTAGGGGCGAAAAGACCCAGTACTTC | CASSPSRGEKTQYF
. | TRBJ1-3 | TRBV6-5 | TRBD1 | TGTGCCAGCAGTTACTCTAGAAACAGGGGCTCTGGAAACACCATATATTTT | CASSYSRNRGSGNTIYF
many | TRBJ2-5 | TRBV20-1 | . | TGCAGTGAAGAAGGGCGAGCTCAGGAGACCCAGTACTTC | CSEEGRAQETQYF
many | TRBJ1-1 | TRBV11-2 | . | TGTGCCAGCAGCTTACGCAGGGCTGGCAACACTGAAGCTTTCTTT | CASSLRRAGNTEAFF
many | TRBJ2-7 | TRBV10-3 | . | TGTGCCATCAGGGGTCGGAGCTCCTACGAGCAGTACTTC | CAIRGRSSYEQYF
many | TRBJ1-2 | TRBV20-1 | TRBD1 | TGCAGTGCCCATGAGGGGAACAGGGGCTACTATGGCTACACCTTC | CSAHEGNRGYYGYTF
few | TRBJ2-5 | TRBV11-3 | TRBD1 | TGTGCCAGCAGCTTAACAACAGGGGAAGAGACCCAGTACTTC | CASSLTTGEETQYF
. | TRBJ1-6 | TRBV7-2 | TRBD1 | TGTGCCAGAGCTTCCGGGACAGGGGATTCACCCCTCCACTTT | CARASGTGDSPLHF
few | TRBJ2-7 | TRBV28 | TRBD1 | TGTGCCAGCAGAAGGCAGGGGGCCTACGAGCAGTACTTC | CASRRQGAYEQYF
once | TRBJ2-7 | TRBV29-1 | TRBD1 | TGCAGCTTGGCCTTTCCCGGGACAGGGGACTACGAGCAGTACTTC | CSLAFPGTGDYEQYF
. | TRBJ2-2 | TRBV19 | . | TGTGCCAGTATAGAGGGGCTCGCCGGGGAGCTGTTTTTT | CASIEGLAGELFF
few | TRBJ1-2 | TRBV19 | . | TGTGCCAGTAGTATAATCATTGACCTCCGGGAGCATAACTATGGCTACACCTTC | CASSIIIDLREHNYGYTF
. | TRBJ2-5 | TRBV15 | . | TGTGCCACCAGCAGAGATGGGGCCTACGGGGAGACCCAGTACTTC | CATSRDGAYGETQYF
. | TRBJ1-2 | TRBV11-1 | TRBD1 | TGTGCCAGCAGCCCCAAGTGGGAGTTCCGGGACAGGGTCATTGCCTACACCTTC | CASSPKWEFRDRVIAYTF
few | TRBJ1-3 | TRBV3-1 | . | TGTGCCAGCAGCCAAGGGACAGTTTCTGGAAACACCATATATTTT | CASSQGTVSGNTIYF
many | TRBJ2-5 | TRBV28 | TRBD2 | TGTGCCAGCAGGGGCGGGGGGAGCCAAGAGACCCAGTACTTC | CASRGGGSQETQYF
. | TRBJ1-3 | TRBV16 | TRBD1 | TGTGCCAGCAGCCAAGGGACAGGGGCATTT | CASSQGTGAF
. | TRBJ2-1 | TRBV20-1 | . | TGCAGTGCTAAATTGGGAAACTACAACAATGAGCAGTTCTTC | CSAKLGNYNNEQFF
few | TRBJ1-1 | TRBV10-1 | . | TGCGCCAGCAGTGAGTCGGAGTTGGGTCGGGACACTGAAGCTTTCTTT | CASSESELGRDTEAFF
. | TRBJ1-5 | TRBV19 | . | TGTGCCAGTAGTCGCCAGGGCGCGGGCCGGGGAGATCAGCCCCAGCATTTT | CASSRQGAGRGDQPQHF
few | TRBJ2-5 | TRBV7-7 | . | TGTGCCAGCAGCTCCGGGACGGTGGAGACCCAGTACTTC | CASSSGTVETQYF
many | TRBJ2-7 | TRBV29-1 | TRBD1 | TGCAGCGTTGGGGGTACAGGGGAGTCTCCGAGCTACGAGCAGTACTTC | CSVGGTGESPSYEQYF